This note documents a single T cell receptor beta chain sequence. The target antigen is unknown. The data are from a study of OX40 agonist ivuxolimab in advanced cancers. Study-level points and caveats: Determination of antigen specificity was not performed for the expanded peripheral T cells. There were also nonresponders showing low normalized T-cell clonal expansion.

The protocol was immunoSEQ multiplex PCR, while the TCRdb copy is restricted to in-frame clones and leaves out a portion. Of around 46,000 clones listed, more than 75% were seen once; the top ten hold about 13%. Germline CDR1 is MNHEY and CDR2 is SVGAGI. The CDR3 spans 13 residues. With 11 bases removed from V and 5 bases from J, the gap between germline ends came to 16 bases. This chain links TRBV6-5 with TRBJ2-1; perhaps TRBD2 as D (6 bases). The sample consisted of CD4+ or CD8+ T cells sorted from blood, taken in a trial of the OX40 agonist ivuxolimab. The TCR sequence derives from an adult with an advanced solid tumor such as melanoma, head and neck, liver or kidney cancer. CDR3 bases: TGTGCCGCGTGGGGGGAGTTGAACAATGAGCAGTTCTTC. As protein: CAAWGELNNEQFF.